This TCR beta chain originates from a study of identifying expanded T cells in peripheral blood. This CDR3 spans 13 amino acids. Trimming removed 2 bases from V and 6 bases from J, with 9 bases in between. The germline V gene has CDR1 SGDLS and CDR2 YYNGEE. This table comes from immunoSEQ multiplex PCR, and its TCRdb copy is limited to in-frame clones, with some not included. This table has 60,000 to 65,000 clones, over 80% appearing once. Collection occurred without any documented infections or immune events in donors. About this clone: Antigen unknown.

Notes on the study in general: Technical replicates showed approximately 1.2 changed clones; around two weeks about 16.4; four weeks 19. Clone count variance between roughly two-week samples rose with total template count.

The TCR sequence derives from a person aged 18 to 70 in good health. The specimen was blood. The chain recombines TRBV9 with TRBJ2-4; D is perhaps TRBD2 (5 bases). In nucleotides, the CDR3 is TGTGCCAGCAGCGTGAGGGCAGGAAACATTCAGTACTTC. Translated: CASSVRAGNIQYF.